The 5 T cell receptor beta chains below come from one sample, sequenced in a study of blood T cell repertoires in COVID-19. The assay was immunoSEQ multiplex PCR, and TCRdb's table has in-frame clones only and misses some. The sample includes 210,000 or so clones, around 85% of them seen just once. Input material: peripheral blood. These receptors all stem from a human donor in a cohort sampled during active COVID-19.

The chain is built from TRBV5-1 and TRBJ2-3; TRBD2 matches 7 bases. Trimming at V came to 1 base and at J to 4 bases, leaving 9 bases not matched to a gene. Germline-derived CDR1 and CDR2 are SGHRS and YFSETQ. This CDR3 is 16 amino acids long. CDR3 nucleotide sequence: TGCGCCAGCAGCTTGCAGCGGGGAAAGGCGCCAGATACGCAGTATTTT. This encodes CASSLQRGKAPDTQYF.

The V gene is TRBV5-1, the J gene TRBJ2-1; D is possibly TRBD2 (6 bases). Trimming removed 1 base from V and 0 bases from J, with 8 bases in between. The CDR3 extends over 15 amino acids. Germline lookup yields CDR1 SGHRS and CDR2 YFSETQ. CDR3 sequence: CASSLPSDSYNEQFF. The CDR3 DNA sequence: TGCGCCAGCAGCTTGCCTAGCGACTCCTACAATGAGCAGTTCTTC.

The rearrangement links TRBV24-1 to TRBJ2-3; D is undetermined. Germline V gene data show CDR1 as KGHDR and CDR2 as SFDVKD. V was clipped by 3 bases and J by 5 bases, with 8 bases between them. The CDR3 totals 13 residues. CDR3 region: CATSDLLLDTQYF. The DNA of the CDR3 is TGTGCCACCAGTGATCTTTTACTAGATACGCAGTATTTT.

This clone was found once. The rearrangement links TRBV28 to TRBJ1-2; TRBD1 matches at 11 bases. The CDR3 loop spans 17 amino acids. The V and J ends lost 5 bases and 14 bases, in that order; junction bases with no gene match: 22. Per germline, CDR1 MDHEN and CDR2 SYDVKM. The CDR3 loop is CASSPGQGAGLFYGRTF. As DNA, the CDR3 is TGTGCCAGCAGTCCTGGACAGGGGGCCGGCCTCTTCTATGGCCGGACCTTC.

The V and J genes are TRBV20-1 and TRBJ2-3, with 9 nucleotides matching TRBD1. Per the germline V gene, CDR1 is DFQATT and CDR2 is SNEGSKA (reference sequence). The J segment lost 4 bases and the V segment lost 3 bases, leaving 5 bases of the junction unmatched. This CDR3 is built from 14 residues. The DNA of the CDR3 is TGCAGTGCTAGTGGGACAGGGAGGGCAGATACGCAGTATTTT. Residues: CSASGTGRADTQYF.